A selection of T cell receptor beta chains follows, all from one sample in a study of blood T cell repertoires in COVID-19. The protocol was immunoSEQ multiplex PCR, while the TCRdb copy is restricted to in-frame clones and leaves out a portion. This sample has over 150,000 clones; about 86% occur once, and the top ten carry approximately 7%. The source material was peripheral blood. All receptors come from a man aged 45 to 65 with active or convalescent COVID-19. The CDR3 runs from the conserved cysteine through the conserved F or W. Fields, in order: V gene, CDR3 length, D gene, J gene, clone size, CDR3 DNA, CDR3 protein. A D gene is named only where the DNA matches it firmly. Expanded clones get a size class; other rows say once, few or many, or leave the size out.

TRBV25-1,14,-,TRBJ1-6,once,TGTGCCAGCAGTGACAGGGGTGATAATTCACCCCTCCACTTT,CASSDRGDNSPLHF
TRBV18,18,TRBD1,TRBJ2-2,-,TGTGCCAGCTCACTTTATATAGGACAGGGGACGAACACCGGGGAGCTGTTTTTT,CASSLYIGQGTNTGELFF
TRBV18,16,TRBD1,TRBJ1-6,-,TGTGCCAGCTCAACAAGACAGGGGAATAGCAATTCACCCCTCCACTTT,CASSTRQGNSNSPLHF
TRBV27,13,-,TRBJ1-4,few,TGTGCCAGCAAGACAGCTACCCATGAAAAACTGTTTTTT,CASKTATHEKLFF
TRBV19,14,TRBD1,TRBJ1-5,once,TGTGCCAGTAGTACAGGGGGCGCCCATCAGCCCCAGCATTTT,CASSTGGAHQPQHF
TRBV9,16,TRBD2,TRBJ2-1,-,TGTGCCAGCAGCCGAGGACTAGCGGGAGTCGAGAATGAGCAGTTCTTC,CASSRGLAGVENEQFF
TRBV25-1,16,TRBD2,TRBJ2-3,-,TGTGCCAGCAGTGATGGGACTAGCGGGACCACAGATACGCAGTATTTT,CASSDGTSGTTDTQYF
TRBV5-6,15,TRBD1,TRBJ2-7,-,TGTGCCAGCAGCTTAACCGGGACAGGGGGCTCTATGCAGTACTTC,CASSLTGTGGSMQYF
TRBV5-4,16,TRBD1,TRBJ1-2,-,TGTGCCAGCAGCTTGCCAGAAGGGGGCGGAGGCGATGGCTACACCTTC,CASSLPEGGGGDGYTF
TRBV3-1/TRBV3-2,15,TRBD1,TRBJ2-7,-,TGTGCCAGCAGCCAATCAGGACAGGGGGCTTACGAGCAGTACTTC,CASSQSGQGAYEQYF
TRBV5-4,12,-,TRBJ2-3,-,TGTGCCAGCAGACGGGATTGGGATACGCAGTATTTT,CASRRDWDTQYF
TRBV5-1,15,-,TRBJ2-1,-,TGCGCCAGCAGCCTTAGTGGGCAGTCCTACAATGAGCAGTTCTTC,CASSLSGQSYNEQFF
TRBV9,16,TRBD2,TRBJ2-3,-,TGTGCCAGCAGCCTAAACAAGCGGGAGGGCCTTGGTACGCAGTATTTT,CASSLNKREGLGTQYF
TRBV5-4,16,TRBD2,TRBJ2-1,-,TGTGCCAGCAGCTTGCGCCAGCGGGGGGGCTACAATGAGCAGTTCTTC,CASSLRQRGGYNEQFF
TRBV19,14,TRBD2,TRBJ2-3,-,TGTGCCAGCACTTCGGGACTAGCCCCAGATACGCAGTATTTT,CASTSGLAPDTQYF
TRBV5-1,13,TRBD1,TRBJ2-1,-,TGCGCCAGCAGCCTAAGGACAGGGGATGAGCAGTTCTTC,CASSLRTGDEQFF
TRBV5-8,13,TRBD1,TRBJ1-5,-,TGTGCCAGCAGCTTGTACAGGGGTCAGCCCCAGCATTTT,CASSLYRGQPQHF
TRBV5-1,13,-,TRBJ2-5,once,TGCGCCAGCAGCTTTGGACTCATGGAGACCCAGTACTTC,CASSFGLMETQYF
TRBV6-2/TRBV6-3,16,TRBD1,TRBJ2-2,-,TGTGCCAGCAGCCGAAGCCTCCCGCAGGGGGCCGGGGAGCTGTTTTTT,CASSRSLPQGAGELFF
TRBV7-9,15,TRBD2,TRBJ2-7,-,TGTGCCAGCAGCCAAGGACTAGCGGAGTACTACGAGCAGTACTTC,CASSQGLAEYYEQYF
TRBV24-1,17,-,TRBJ2-1,-,TGTGCCACCAGTGATCCCGGTCGTGAGGGAAGTCACAATGAGCAGTTCTTC,CATSDPGREGSHNEQFF
TRBV6-5,14,-,TRBJ1-1,-,TGTGCCAGCAGTTACGCGGGGATCAGCACTGAAGCTTTCTTT,CASSYAGISTEAFF
TRBV6-2/TRBV6-3,15,TRBD2,TRBJ2-5,-,TGTGCCAGCAGCCGAACTAGCGGGGGAAGAGAGACCCAGTACTTC,CASSRTSGGRETQYF
TRBV7-9,14,-,TRBJ2-7,-,TGTGCCAGCAGCGCATCACGACAGTCCTACGAGCAGTACTTC,CASSASRQSYEQYF
TRBV7-3,14,-,TRBJ2-1,-,TGTGCCAGCAGCTTAGTTTCTAGTTACAATGAGCAGTTCTTC,CASSLVSSYNEQFF
TRBV11-2,15,-,TRBJ2-7,few,TGTGCCAGCAGCTTAGCAGGGGTTCCCTCCTACGAGCAGTACTTC,CASSLAGVPSYEQYF
TRBV5-5,15,TRBD1,TRBJ2-7,-,TGTGCCAGCAGCTACAGGGGCACCCAGTCCTACGAGCAGTACTTC,CASSYRGTQSYEQYF
TRBV19,13,-,TRBJ1-1,-,TGTGCCAGTAGTAGTTCAGGGGTCACTGAAGCTTTCTTT,CASSSSGVTEAFF
TRBV9,15,TRBD2,TRBJ2-1,-,TGTGCCAGCAGCGTAAGGTCTAGCGGGGTAAATGAGCAGTTCTTC,CASSVRSSGVNEQFF
TRBV7-2,14,-,TRBJ1-1,-,TGTGCCAGCAGCGTAGACGGTATGAACACTGAAGCTTTCTTT,CASSVDGMNTEAFF
TRBV6-5,14,-,TRBJ2-7,few,TGTGCCAGCAGAAGCCAGGGGAAAGGCTACGAGCAGTACTTC,CASRSQGKGYEQYF
TRBV14,13,-,TRBJ1-2,-,TGTGCCAGCAGCCAGGGGAGCGCATATGGCTACACCTTC,CASSQGSAYGYTF
TRBV7-2,14,-,TRBJ1-6,-,TGTGCCAGCAGCCCATGGACAGATAATTCACCCCTCCACTTT,CASSPWTDNSPLHF
TRBV11-3,15,TRBD1,TRBJ1-6,-,TGTGCCAGCAGCTTAGTGGGACAGGGCCGCTCACCCCTCCACTTT,CASSLVGQGRSPLHF
TRBV5-4,12,TRBD1,TRBJ1-1,-,TGTGCCACGGGACAGGGGTCCACTGAAGCTTTCTTT,CATGQGSTEAFF
TRBV7-9,15,-,TRBJ1-2,-,TGTGCCAGCAGCTTAGAGGAGGCTGGCTTATATGGCTACACCTTC,CASSLEEAGLYGYTF
TRBV5-1,14,-,TRBJ2-4,few,TGCGCCAGCAGCAGTGGGAGCGGCAAAAACATTCAGTACTTC,CASSSGSGKNIQYF
TRBV11-2,18,TRBD1,TRBJ2-2,-,TGTGCCAGCAGCCCTAGAGGGGGGACAGGGGAAGGCACCGGGGAGCTGTTTTTT,CASSPRGGTGEGTGELFF
TRBV4-3,13,-,TRBJ1-1,-,TGCGCCAGCAGCCAAAGGAGAGACACTGAAGCTTTCTTT,CASSQRRDTEAFF
TRBV5-6,16,TRBD1,TRBJ1-2,-,TGTGCCAGCAGCTTGATGACAGGGAGAGGTCGGAATGGCTACACCTTC,CASSLMTGRGRNGYTF
TRBV7-6,15,TRBD1,TRBJ2-7,-,TGTGCCAGCAGCGAAAACCCGGGACAGGGCTACGAGCAGTACTTC,CASSENPGQGYEQYF
TRBV9,17,TRBD2,TRBJ2-3,few,TGTGCCAGCAGCGCCACGGGACTAGCGGGAGGCACAGATACGCAGTATTTT,CASSATGLAGGTDTQYF
TRBV27,14,-,TRBJ1-1,once,TGTGCCAGCAGTTTATATGGTTCACGGACTGAAGCTTTCTTT,CASSLYGSRTEAFF
TRBV19,17,-,TRBJ1-3,once,TGTGCCAGTAGTATGGGAGGGGTCTTGAGCTCTGGAAACACCATATATTTT,CASSMGGVLSSGNTIYF
TRBV7-9,15,TRBD1,TRBJ2-5,-,TGTGCCAGCAGCATCCGACAGGGGGCGGGGGAGACCCAGTACTTC,CASSIRQGAGETQYF